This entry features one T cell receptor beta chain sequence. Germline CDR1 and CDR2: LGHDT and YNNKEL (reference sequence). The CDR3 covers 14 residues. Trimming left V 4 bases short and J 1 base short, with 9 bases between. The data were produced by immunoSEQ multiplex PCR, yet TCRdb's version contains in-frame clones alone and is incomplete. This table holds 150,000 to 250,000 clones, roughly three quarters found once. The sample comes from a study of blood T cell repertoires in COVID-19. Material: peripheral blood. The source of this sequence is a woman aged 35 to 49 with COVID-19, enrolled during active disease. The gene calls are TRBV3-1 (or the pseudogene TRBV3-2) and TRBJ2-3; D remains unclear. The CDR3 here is CASSRSEGTDTQYF. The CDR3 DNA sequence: TGTGCCAGCAGCCGCAGCGAGGGCACAGATACGCAGTATTTT.